Sequencing of this TCR beta chain was carried out in a study of shared clonotypes between healthy human individuals. The V gene lost 0 bases and the J gene lost 5 bases, with 19 bases spanning the gap. The CDR3 is 17 residues long. In germline, CDR1 is MGHRA, CDR2 YSYEKL. In the case of this clone: Antigen: not known.

Points from the study as a whole: Lower generation probabilities were found for non-shared clonotypes than for those shared by all four donors. A handful of donors held about 5% of naive CD4 clonotypes in common. Larger richness was generally estimated for naive than memory subsets.

Measured with immunoSEQ multiplex PCR; TCRdb has only the in-frame clones, and not every one. The sample includes 2,500,000 or so clones, 85% to 95% of them seen just once. Specimen: naive CD4+ T cells sorted from blood. Subset of the sample: CD45RA+ positively selected. The source is a man younger than 35 in good health. This chain joins TRBV4-1 and TRBJ1-1; maybe TRBD1 (6 bases). The CDR3 reads CASSQDLTYRDVTEAFF. The CDR3 nucleotides read TGCGCCAGCAGCCAAGATTTGACGTACAGGGACGTTACTGAAGCTTTCTTT.